One and the same sample provided the 13 T cell receptor beta chains below, sequenced in a study of T cell responses to AZD1222 COVID-19 vaccine. Clones were sequenced by immunoSEQ multiplex PCR, and TCRdb holds only the in-frame ones, with some missing. The top ten clones hold roughly 2% of a sample with about 150,000 clones, about nine tenths of them seen once. The sequencing here drew on peripheral blood, taken 28 days after the second AZD1222 dose. The receptors were sampled from an adult who received the AZD1222 COVID-19 vaccine.

The chain couples TRBV27 to TRBJ2-7; no reliable D call. V was clipped by 2 bases and J by 2 bases, with 13 bases between them. CDR3 length: 15 amino acids. The V gene's germline CDR1 is MNHEY and CDR2 SMNVEV (reference sequence). CDR3 region: CASSLTPQGTYEQYF. The CDR3, as DNA: TGTGCCAGCAGTTTAACCCCCCAAGGGACCTACGAGCAGTACTTC.

This clone was counted a single time. This rearrangement joins TRBV7-3 to TRBJ1-1; D unclear. The CDR3 runs to 13 residues. CDR1 and CDR2 from the germline V gene are SGHTA and FQGTGA. Trimming shortened V by 4 bases and J by 5 bases, and 11 bases separated the two germline ends. In nucleotides, the CDR3 is TGTGCCAGCAGCTACGGGAGTAGGACTGAAGCTTTCTTT. Translating it yields CASSYGSRTEAFF. Supplemented by reference TRBV7-3 and TRBJ1-1, the full variable domain reads GAGVSQTPSNKVTEKGKYVELRCDPISGHTALYWYRQSLGQGPEFLIYFQGTGAADDSGLPNDRFFAVRPEGSVSTLKIQRTERGDSAVYLCASSYGSRTEAFFGQGTRLTVV.

The gene calls are TRBV7-2 and TRBJ2-3; 12 bases are a match to TRBD2. The germline CDR1 and CDR2 sequences are SGHTA and FQGNSA. This CDR3 is built from 17 residues. The junction had 7 bases not matched to a gene; V was cut back by 1 base and J by 5 bases. The CDR3 DNA reads TGTGCCAGCAGCTTAGGTGCTAGCGGGGGGGCCCAAGATACGCAGTATTTT. This gives the protein CASSLGASGGAQDTQYF.

The V and J genes are TRBV9 and TRBJ2-2; D might be TRBD2 (6 bases). This CDR3 comprises 16 residues. Deletions cut 2 bases from V and 4 bases from J, with 15 bases between. CDR1 and CDR2 from the germline V gene are SGDLS and YYNGEE. The CDR3 protein is CASSVTGLSGTGELFF. CDR3 bases: TGTGCCAGCAGCGTTACGGGACTTTCGGGCACCGGGGAGCTGTTTTTT. Filled out from reference TRBV9 and TRBJ2-2, the complete variable domain reads DSGVTQTPKHLITATGQRVTLRCSPRSGDLSVYWYQQSLDQGLQFLIQYYNGEERAKGNILERFSAQQFPDLHSELNLSSLELGDSALYFCASSVTGLSGTGELFFGEGSRLTVL.

The rearrangement joins TRBV28 to TRBJ1-5; 7 nucleotides align to TRBD1. The CDR3 contains 13 residues. After removal of 10 bases from V and 4 bases from J, the junction contained 7 bases not matched to a gene. Germline assignment: CDR1 MDHEN and CDR2 SYDVKM. CDR3 amino acids: CATGGQVNQPQHF. In DNA form, the CDR3 reads TGTGCCACCGGAGGACAGGTAAATCAGCCCCAGCATTTT.

V and J are TRBV24-1 and TRBJ2-6; TRBD1 agrees at 8 bases. CDR1 and CDR2 (germline): KGHDR, SFDVKD. The trim removed 9 bases at V and 6 bases at J, leaving 15 bases unmatched. The CDR3 length is 17 residues. CDR3 sequence reads: CATQPGQGRPEANVLTF. As DNA, the CDR3 is TGTGCCACCCAACCCGGACAGGGCCGTCCAGAGGCCAACGTCCTGACTTTC.

This chain connects TRBV9 to TRBJ2-5; D tentatively reads TRBD1 or TRBD2 (5 bases each). V lost 0 bases to trimming and J lost 2 bases, with 11 bases between them. The CDR3 has 15 residues. The germline V gene has CDR1 SGDLS and CDR2 YYNGEE. This CDR3 is CASSVGVGEQETQYF. The CDR3 coding sequence is TGTGCCAGCAGCGTAGGCGTAGGGGAGCAAGAGACCCAGTACTTC. The full variable domain, rest sourced from reference TRBV9 and TRBJ2-5, is DSGVTQTPKHLITATGQRVTLRCSPRSGDLSVYWYQQSLDQGLQFLIQYYNGEERAKGNILERFSAQQFPDLHSELNLSSLELGDSALYFCASSVGVGEQETQYFGPGTRLLVL.

The chain joins TRBV5-1 to TRBJ2-1; TRBD2 agrees at 8 bases. V trimming: 2 bases; J trimming: 7 bases; junction bases outside the gene matches: 8. The CDR3 consists of 15 residues. Per germline, CDR1 SGHRS and CDR2 YFSETQ. CDR3 residues: CASSLGAAGANEQFF. The CDR3 nucleotides read TGCGCCAGCAGCTTAGGGGCAGCGGGAGCGAATGAGCAGTTCTTC.

CDR3 nucleotides: TGTGCCAGCAGATCTACAAGTAACACTGAAGCTTTCTTT. Amino acid sequence: CASRSTSNTEAFF. This chain joins TRBV25-1 and TRBJ1-1, with D unresolved. The CDR3 extends over 13 amino acids. CDR1 is MGHDK and CDR2 is SYGVNS in the germline V gene. V shed 6 bases and J shed 2 bases, with 10 bases lying between them.

The chain couples TRBV5-1 to TRBJ1-2; 8 bases are shared with TRBD1. With 0 bases clipped from V and 5 bases from J, the junction kept 12 bases outside the gene matches. Germline CDR1 SGHRS, CDR2 YFSETQ. There are 17 residues in the CDR3. CDR3 DNA sequence: TGCGCCAGCAGCTTGGCCCAGGCAGGGGGCGACAGATATGGCTACACCTTC. It translates to CASSLAQAGGDRYGYTF. The full variable domain, rest sourced from reference TRBV5-1 and TRBJ1-2, is KAGVTQTPRYLIKTRGQQVTLSCSPISGHRSVSWYQQTPGQGLQFLFEYFSETQRNKGNFPGRFSGRQFSNSRSEMNVSTLELGDSALYLCASSLAQAGGDRYGYTFGSGTRLTVV.

The genes are TRBV6-5 and TRBJ1-2, with no clear D. This CDR3 has 13 amino acids. Per germline, CDR1 MNHEY and CDR2 SVGAGI. The germline V and J ends were trimmed by 0 bases and 6 bases, with 8 bases remaining between them. DNA of the CDR3: TGTGCCAGCAGTTACTCAGGGCGCGATGGCTACACCTTC. Protein sequence: CASSYSGRDGYTF.

The chain employs TRBV18 and TRBJ1-1; D remains ambiguous. Germline V gene lookup returns CDR1 KGHSH and CDR2 LQKENI. The CDR3 has 12 residues. Between the trimmed V and J ends, which lost 6 bases and 7 bases, there was a span of 12 bases. The CDR3 DNA follows: TGTGCCAGCTCGCGGGATCTATTTGAAGCTTTCTTT. It translates to CASSRDLFEAFF.

The chain has TRBV10-3 and TRBJ1-2; D is perhaps TRBD1 (6 bases). The CDR3 spans 15 residues. Trimming cost V 7 bases and J 3 bases, with 18 bases left between them. The germline V gene encodes CDR1 ENHRY and CDR2 SYGVKD. The CDR3 DNA sequence: TGTGCCATCACCGCGGAACCGGGACATCACTATGGCTACACCTTC. Translating it yields CAITAEPGHHYGYTF.